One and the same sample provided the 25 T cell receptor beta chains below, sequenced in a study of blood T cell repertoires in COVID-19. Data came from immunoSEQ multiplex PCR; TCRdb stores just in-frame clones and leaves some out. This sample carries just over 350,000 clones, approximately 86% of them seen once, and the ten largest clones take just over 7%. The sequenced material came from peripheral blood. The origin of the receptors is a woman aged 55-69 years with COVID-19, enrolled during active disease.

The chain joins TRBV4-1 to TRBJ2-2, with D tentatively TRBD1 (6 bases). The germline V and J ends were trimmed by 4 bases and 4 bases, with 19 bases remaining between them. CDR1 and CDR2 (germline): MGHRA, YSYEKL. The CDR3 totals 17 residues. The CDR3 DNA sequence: TGCGCCAGCAGCCTCGGGACACAAGTTTGGGGCACCGGGGAGCTGTTTTTT. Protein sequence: CASSLGTQVWGTGELFF.

The CDR3 spells CASSQDPGTAGNTIYF. The CDR3 coding sequence is TGTGCCAGCAGCCAAGATCCGGGAACTGCTGGAAACACCATATATTTT. V is TRBV4-2 and J is TRBJ1-3; D unclear. The V end was cut by 0 bases, the J end by 2 bases, with 11 bases between. Looked up from germline, CDR1 is LGHNA and CDR2 is YNFKEQ. The CDR3 loop spans 16 amino acids.

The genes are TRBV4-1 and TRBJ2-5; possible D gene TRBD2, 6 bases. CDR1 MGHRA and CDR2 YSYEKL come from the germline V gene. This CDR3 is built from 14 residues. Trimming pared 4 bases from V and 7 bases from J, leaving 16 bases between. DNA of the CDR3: TGCGCCAGCAGCCGAGAGGCGGGAATCGGGACCCAGTACTTC. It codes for CASSREAGIGTQYF.

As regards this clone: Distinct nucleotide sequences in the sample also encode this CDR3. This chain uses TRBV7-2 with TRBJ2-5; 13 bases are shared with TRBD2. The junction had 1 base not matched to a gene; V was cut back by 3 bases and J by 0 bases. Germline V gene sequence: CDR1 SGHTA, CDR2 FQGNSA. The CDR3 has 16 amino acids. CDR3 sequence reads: CASSLGLAGNQETQYF. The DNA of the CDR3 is TGTGCCAGCAGCTTGGGACTAGCGGGAAACCAAGAGACCCAGTACTTC.

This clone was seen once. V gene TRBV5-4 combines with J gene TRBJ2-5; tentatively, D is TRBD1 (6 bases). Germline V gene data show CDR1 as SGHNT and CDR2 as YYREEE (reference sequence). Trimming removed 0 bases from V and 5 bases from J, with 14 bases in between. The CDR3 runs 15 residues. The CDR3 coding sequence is TGTGCCAGCAGCTTGGGGGACAACTATGGGGAGACCCAGTACTTC. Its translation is CASSLGDNYGETQYF.

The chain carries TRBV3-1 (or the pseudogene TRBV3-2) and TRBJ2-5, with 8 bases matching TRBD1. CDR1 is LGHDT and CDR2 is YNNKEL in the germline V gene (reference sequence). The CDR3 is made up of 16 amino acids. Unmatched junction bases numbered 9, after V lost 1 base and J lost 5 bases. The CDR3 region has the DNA TGTGCCAGCAGCCAAGTCCCAGGGGGCTTCTATGAGACCCAGTACTTC. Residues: CASSQVPGGFYETQYF.

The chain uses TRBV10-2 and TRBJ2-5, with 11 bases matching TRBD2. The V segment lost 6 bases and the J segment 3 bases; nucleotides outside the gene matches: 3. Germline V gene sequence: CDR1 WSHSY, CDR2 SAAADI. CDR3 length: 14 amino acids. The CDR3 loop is CASSAGLAEETQYF. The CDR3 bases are TGCGCCAGCAGCGCGGGACTAGCGGAAGAGACCCAGTACTTC.

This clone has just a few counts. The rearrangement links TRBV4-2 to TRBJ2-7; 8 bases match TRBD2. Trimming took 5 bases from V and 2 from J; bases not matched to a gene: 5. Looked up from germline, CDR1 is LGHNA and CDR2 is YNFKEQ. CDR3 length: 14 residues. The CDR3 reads CASSRSGGTYEQYF. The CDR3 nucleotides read TGTGCCAGCAGCAGAAGCGGGGGAACCTACGAGCAGTACTTC.

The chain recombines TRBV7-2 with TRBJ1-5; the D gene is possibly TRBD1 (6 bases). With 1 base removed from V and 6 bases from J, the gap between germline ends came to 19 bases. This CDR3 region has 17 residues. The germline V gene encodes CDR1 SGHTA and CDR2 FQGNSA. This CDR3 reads CASSLVIRNRVGQPQHF. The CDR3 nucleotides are TGTGCCAGCAGCTTAGTTATACGGAACAGGGTGGGTCAGCCCCAGCATTTT.

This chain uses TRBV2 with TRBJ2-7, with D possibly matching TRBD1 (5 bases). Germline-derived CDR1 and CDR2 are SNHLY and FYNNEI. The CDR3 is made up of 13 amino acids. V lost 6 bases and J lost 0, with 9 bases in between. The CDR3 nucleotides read TGTGCCAGCAGCGTCAGGGACTCCTACGAGCAGTACTTC. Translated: CASSVRDSYEQYF.

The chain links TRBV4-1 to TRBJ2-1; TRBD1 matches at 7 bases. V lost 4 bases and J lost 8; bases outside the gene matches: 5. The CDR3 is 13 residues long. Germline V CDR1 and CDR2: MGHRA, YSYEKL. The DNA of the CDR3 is TGCGCCAGCAGCCCCCCAGGGGGTCATGAGCAGTTCTTC. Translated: CASSPPGGHEQFF.

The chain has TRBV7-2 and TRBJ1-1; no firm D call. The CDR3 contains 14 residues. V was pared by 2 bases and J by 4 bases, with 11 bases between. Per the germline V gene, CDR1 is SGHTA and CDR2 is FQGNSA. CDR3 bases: TGTGCCAGCAGCTTACGGGGAGAGAGCACTGAAGCTTTCTTT. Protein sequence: CASSLRGESTEAFF.

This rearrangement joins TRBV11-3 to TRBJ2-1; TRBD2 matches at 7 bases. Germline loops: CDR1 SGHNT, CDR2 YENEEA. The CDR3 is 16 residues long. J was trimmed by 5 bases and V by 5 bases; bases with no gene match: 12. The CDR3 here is CASSRQAGLTHNEQFF. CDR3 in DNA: TGTGCCAGCAGCCGACAAGCGGGGCTAACCCACAATGAGCAGTTCTTC.

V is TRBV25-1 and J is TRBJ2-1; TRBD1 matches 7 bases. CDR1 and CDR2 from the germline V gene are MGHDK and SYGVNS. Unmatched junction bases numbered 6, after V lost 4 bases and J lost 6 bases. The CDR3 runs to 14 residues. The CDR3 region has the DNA TGTGCCAGCAGTGCCAGGGGGTATATCAATGAGCAGTTCTTC. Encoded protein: CASSARGYINEQFF.

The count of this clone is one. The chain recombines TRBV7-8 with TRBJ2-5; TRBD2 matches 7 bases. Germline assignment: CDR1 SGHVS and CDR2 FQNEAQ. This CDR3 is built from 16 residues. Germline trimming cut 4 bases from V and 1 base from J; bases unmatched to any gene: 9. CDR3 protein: CASSYRSGAGQETQYF. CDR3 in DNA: TGTGCCAGCAGCTATAGAAGCGGGGCAGGCCAAGAGACCCAGTACTTC.

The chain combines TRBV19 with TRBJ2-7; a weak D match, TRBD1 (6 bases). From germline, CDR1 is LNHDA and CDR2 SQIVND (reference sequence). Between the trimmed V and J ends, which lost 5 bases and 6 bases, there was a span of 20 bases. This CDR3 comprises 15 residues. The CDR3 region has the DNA TGTGCCAGTAGTCCATTACGGGACAAACCTGGCGAGCAGTACTTC. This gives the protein CASSPLRDKPGEQYF.

For the CDR3, the DNA is TGCAGCGTTGGGCAGGGTAGTAAGACCCAGTACTTC. It translates to CSVGQGSKTQYF. The rearrangement joins TRBV29-1 to TRBJ2-5, with a tentative D call TRBD1 (5 bases). The V gene lost 4 bases and the J gene lost 6 bases, with 12 bases spanning the gap. This CDR3 has 12 residues. Per the germline V gene, CDR1 is SQVTM and CDR2 is ANQGSEA.

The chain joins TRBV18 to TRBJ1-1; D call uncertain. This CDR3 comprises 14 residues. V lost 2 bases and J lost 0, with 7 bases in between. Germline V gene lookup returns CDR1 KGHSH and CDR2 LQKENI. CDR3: CASSPEALNTEAFF. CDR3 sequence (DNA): TGTGCCAGCTCACCAGAAGCTTTGAACACTGAAGCTTTCTTT.

The CDR3 is CVAFTGTEAFF. The CDR3 nucleotides read TGTGTCGCATTCACGGGGACTGAAGCTTTCTTT. This chain connects TRBV10-3 to TRBJ1-1, with unresolved D. This CDR3 contains 11 residues. Germline-derived CDR1 and CDR2 are ENHRY and SYGVKD.

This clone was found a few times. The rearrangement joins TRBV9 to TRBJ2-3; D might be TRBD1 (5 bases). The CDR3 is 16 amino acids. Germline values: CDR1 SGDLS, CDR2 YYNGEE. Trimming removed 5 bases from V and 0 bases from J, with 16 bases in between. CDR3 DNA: TGTGCCAGCAGTCGCCCGGACACCGAAAGCACAGATACGCAGTATTTT. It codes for CASSRPDTESTDTQYF.

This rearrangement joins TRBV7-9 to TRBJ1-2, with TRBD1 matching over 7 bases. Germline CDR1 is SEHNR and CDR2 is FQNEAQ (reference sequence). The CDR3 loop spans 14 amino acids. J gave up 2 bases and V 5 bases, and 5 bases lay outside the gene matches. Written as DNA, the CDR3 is TGTGCCAGCAGCCGGGACAGTGAAAACTATGGCTACACCTTC. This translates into CASSRDSENYGYTF.

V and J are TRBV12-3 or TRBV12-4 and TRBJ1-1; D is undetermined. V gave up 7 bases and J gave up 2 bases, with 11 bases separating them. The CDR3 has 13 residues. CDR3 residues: CASTLTLNTEAFF. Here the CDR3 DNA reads TGTGCCAGCACCCTGACATTAAACACTGAAGCTTTCTTT.

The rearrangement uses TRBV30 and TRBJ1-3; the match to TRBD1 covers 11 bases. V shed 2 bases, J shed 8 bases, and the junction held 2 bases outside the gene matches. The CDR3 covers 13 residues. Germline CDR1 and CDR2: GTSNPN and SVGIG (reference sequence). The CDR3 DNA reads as TGTGCCTGGAGTATGGGACAGGGGGACACCATATATTTT. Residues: CAWSMGQGDTIYF.

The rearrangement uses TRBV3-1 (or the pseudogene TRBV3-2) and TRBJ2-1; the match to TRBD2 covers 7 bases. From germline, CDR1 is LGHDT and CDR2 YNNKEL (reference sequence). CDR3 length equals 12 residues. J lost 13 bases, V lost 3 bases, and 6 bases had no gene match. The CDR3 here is CASSHTSEVQFF. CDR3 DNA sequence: TGTGCCAGCAGCCACACTAGCGAGGTTCAGTTCTTC.

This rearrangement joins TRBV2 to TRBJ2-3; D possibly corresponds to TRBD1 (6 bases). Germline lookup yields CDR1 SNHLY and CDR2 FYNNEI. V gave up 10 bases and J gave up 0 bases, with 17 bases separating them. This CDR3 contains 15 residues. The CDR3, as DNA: TGTGCCACCATATCCGGGACATCTAGCACAGATACGCAGTATTTT. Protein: CATISGTSSTDTQYF.